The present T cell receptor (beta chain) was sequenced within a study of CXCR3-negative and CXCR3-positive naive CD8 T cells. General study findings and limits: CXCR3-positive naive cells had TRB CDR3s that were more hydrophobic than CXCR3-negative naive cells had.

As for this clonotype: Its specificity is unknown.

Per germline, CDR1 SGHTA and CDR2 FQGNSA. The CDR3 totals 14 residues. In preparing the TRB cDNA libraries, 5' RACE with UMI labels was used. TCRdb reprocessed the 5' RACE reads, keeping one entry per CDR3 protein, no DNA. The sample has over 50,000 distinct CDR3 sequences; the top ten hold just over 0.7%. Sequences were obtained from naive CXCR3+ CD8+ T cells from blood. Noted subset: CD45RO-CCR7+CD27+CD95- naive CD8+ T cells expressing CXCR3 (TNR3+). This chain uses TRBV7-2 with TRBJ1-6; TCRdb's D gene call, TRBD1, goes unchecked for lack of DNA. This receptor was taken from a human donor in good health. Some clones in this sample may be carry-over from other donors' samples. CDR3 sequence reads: CASSFRDYNSPLHF. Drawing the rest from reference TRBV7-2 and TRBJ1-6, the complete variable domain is GAGVSQSPSNKVTEKGKDVELRCDPISGHTALYWYRQSLGQGLEFLIYFQGNSAPDKSGLPSDRFSAERTGGSVSTLTIQRTQQEDSAVYLCASSFRDYNSPLHFGNGTRLTVT.